The clone carrying this T cell receptor (beta chain) was recorded many times. Its antigen is still unknown. This CDR3 is 15 amino acids long. The V end was cut by 1 base, the J end by 0 bases, with 7 bases between. Germline CDR1 is MNHNS and CDR2 is SASEGT. This specimen comes from a study of CD8 T cells in ankylosing spondylitis. Study results and caveats: What appeared characteristic of ankylosing spondylitis blood was a TCR beta motif of fewer than ten highly homologous variants.

In making TCR beta libraries, quantitative 5'-RACE with molecular barcodes was used. MiXCR, applied by TCRdb to the 5' RACE reads, yields one record per CDR3 protein. This sample has around 490,000 distinct CDR3 sequences; 5.3% occur once, and the top ten carry under 4.5%. This clonotype was obtained from a male donor with ankylosing spondylitis. The J gene is TRBJ2-1, the V gene TRBV6-1; possible D gene TRBD2, 5 bases. Sequencing was carried out using blood, either unsorted or a sorted T cell fraction (not recorded which). The CDR3 loop is CASSEVALSYNEQFF. The CDR3 DNA sequence: TGTGCCAGCAGTGAAGTAGCGCTCTCCTACAATGAGCAGTTCTTC.